Shown below are 2 T cell receptor beta chains from a single sample sequenced in a study of vaccination and CD4 T cells after COVID-19. These receptors' targets are unknown. Treatment reported: approximately 9-day PBMC culture with coronavirus spike peptide pools or control peptides (ViraFEST assay). Cultured CD4+ T cell DNA underwent sequencing with the Oncomine TCR Beta short-read assay. TCRdb reprocessed the PCR reads via MiXCR and lists one record per CDR3 protein. The repertoire has about 18,000 distinct CDR3 sequences, 50% to 70% of them found once; the top ten carry 9% to 10%. The input for sequencing was CD4+ T cells from blood, cultured in vitro, taken after SARS-CoV-2 vaccination. All receptors derive from a human donor who had recovered from COVID-19.

This clonotype has more than one count but fewer than ten. CDR3 loop: CASSASDLTDTQYF. The DNA for the CDR3 is TGTGCCAGCAGTGCCTCGGACTTGACAGATACGCAGTATTTT. The rearrangement links TRBV27 to TRBJ2-3; D might be TRBD2 (5 bases). Germline CDR1 MNHEY, CDR2 SMNVEV (reference sequence). Trimming took 5 bases from V and 3 from J, leaving 12 bases between them. The CDR3 length is 14 residues.

The rearrangement joins TRBV2 to TRBJ1-4; D is uncertain. V gave up 10 bases and J gave up 7 bases, with 19 bases separating them. From germline, CDR1 is SNHLY and CDR2 FYNNEI. The CDR3 is made up of 14 amino acids. This CDR3 is CATTMRPLGEKLFF. In DNA, the CDR3 is TGTGCCACCACAATGCGGCCCCTGGGTGAAAAACTGTTTTTT.